Shown below are 15 T cell receptor beta chains from a single sample sequenced in a study of beta chain features in type 1 diabetes. Study-wide points: Moderate yet significant TCRB CDR3 shortening was seen in Type 1 diabetes patients in all four CD4+ subsets.

These receptors lack a known antigen. All of the isolated RNA was reverse transcribed, so expressed TCRB transcripts were sequenced. Method: immunoSEQ multiplex PCR; TCRdb's copy keeps in-frame clones and lacks some. The profile shows approximately 70,000 clones, about 50% of them singletons. The source material was central memory CD4+ T cells from blood. These receptors were collected from a man aged 25 to 40 with type 1 diabetes.

The genes are TRBV9 and TRBJ2-1; weak D call: TRBD2 (6 bases). Trimming took off 0 bases at V and 5 bases at J, with 12 bases between the two ends. The CDR3 is 15 residues long. Looked up from germline, CDR1 is SGDLS and CDR2 is YYNGEE. The CDR3 is CASSVEASAHNEQFF. The CDR3 coding sequence is TGTGCCAGCAGCGTAGAGGCTAGCGCCCACAATGAGCAGTTCTTC.

The table lists this clone with a few counts. J is TRBJ1-1 and V is TRBV2, with D perhaps matching TRBD1 (5 bases). V was pared by 8 bases and J by 5 bases, with 15 bases between. Per germline, CDR1 SNHLY and CDR2 FYNNEI. There are 13 residues in the CDR3. The DNA for the CDR3 is TGTGCCAGCGGTGGAAATCGGGGGACTGAAGCTTTCTTT. Its protein is CASGGNRGTEAFF.

The chain's CDR3 is CASSPDRWTEAFF. The DNA for the CDR3 is TGCGCCAGCAGCCCGGACAGATGGACTGAAGCTTTCTTT. The genes are TRBV5-1 and TRBJ1-1, with a tentative D call TRBD1 (6 bases). The CDR3 has 13 residues. The germline V and J ends were trimmed by 4 bases and 5 bases, with 12 bases remaining between them. From germline, CDR1 is SGHRS and CDR2 YFSETQ.

This clone was counted between two and nine times. V gene TRBV6-6 combines with J gene TRBJ2-1; D unresolved. The CDR3 has 14 amino acids. V was trimmed by 6 bases and J by 7 bases, leaving 16 bases between them. Per the germline V gene, CDR1 is MNHNY and CDR2 is SVGAGI (reference sequence). This CDR3 reads CASSPADLENEQFF. DNA for the CDR3: TGTGCCAGCAGCCCAGCCGACCTAGAGAATGAGCAGTTCTTC.

This chain connects TRBV29-1 to TRBJ2-7; 8 bases are a match to TRBD1. CDR1 is SQVTM and CDR2 is ANQGSEA in the germline V gene. This CDR3 spans 12 amino acids. Trimming took 6 bases from V and 0 from J; bases not matched to a gene: 1. CDR3 nucleotide sequence: TGCAGCGTGGGACAGGCCTCCTACGAGCAGTACTTC. Translating it yields CSVGQASYEQYF.

The CDR3 loop is CASSKFFTGAQETQYF. The CDR3 nucleotides are TGCGCCAGCAGCAAATTCTTCACAGGCGCCCAAGAGACCCAGTACTTC. V and J are TRBV5-1 and TRBJ2-5, with D possibly being TRBD1 (5 bases). The CDR3 length is 16 residues. V dropped 4 bases and J dropped 1 base, with 17 bases sitting between them. Germline V CDR1 and CDR2: SGHRS, YFSETQ.

V usage is TRBV30 and J usage is TRBJ1-6; the D is unclear. The length of the CDR3 is 12 residues. Deletions cut 5 bases from V and 2 bases from J, with 4 bases between. Germline V lookup: CDR1 GTSNPN, CDR2 SVGIG (reference sequence). CDR3 sequence (DNA): TGTGCCTGGGAGGCCTATAATTCACCCCTCCACTTT. Its protein product is CAWEAYNSPLHF. The full variable domain, completed using reference TRBV30 and TRBJ1-6, is SQTIHQWPATLVQPVGSPLSLECTVEGTSNPNLYWYRQAAGRGLQLLFYSVGIGQISSEVPQNLSASRPQDRQFILSSKKLLLSDSGFYLCAWEAYNSPLHFGNGTRLTVT.

In its sample, this clone was seen a few times. The rearrangement uses TRBV29-1 and TRBJ2-3, with D possibly TRBD2 on 6 matching bases. V was clipped by 1 base and J by 4 bases, with 15 bases between them. Germline V gives CDR1 SQVTM, CDR2 ANQGSEA. The CDR3 is made up of 15 amino acids. The CDR3 loop is CSVEVAEAGPDTQYF. CDR3 DNA: TGCAGCGTTGAAGTGGCAGAAGCGGGCCCAGATACGCAGTATTTT.

This clone came up a few times. The genes are TRBV9 and TRBJ2-3; TRBD2 is a possible D gene (7 bases). V dropped 1 base and J dropped 5 bases, with 14 bases sitting between them. This CDR3 region has 15 residues. Germline CDR1 is SGDLS and CDR2 is YYNGEE. In DNA form, the CDR3 reads TGTGCCAGCAGCGTAAGTGGGGGGGCCGTAGATACGCAGTATTTT. Its translation is CASSVSGGAVDTQYF.

This chain connects TRBV5-3 to TRBJ2-1; 11 bases are shared with TRBD2. TRBV5-3 qualifies as an ORF whose function is uncertain. The J segment lost 7 bases and the V segment lost 0 bases, leaving 9 bases of the junction unmatched. CDR3 size: 17 residues. CDR3: CARSLGLAGRAKNEQFF. The CDR3 nucleotides are TGTGCCAGAAGCTTGGGACTAGCGGGGCGAGCGAAGAATGAGCAGTTCTTC.

The chain carries TRBV2 and TRBJ2-1, with 11 bases that match TRBD2. Per germline, CDR1 SNHLY and CDR2 FYNNEI. V lost 6 bases, J lost 5 bases, and 6 bases stayed unmatched. The CDR3 extends over 15 amino acids. CDR3 DNA: TGTGCCAGCAGGGGCGGGACTAGCGGCCACAATGAGCAGTTCTTC. Translation gives CASRGGTSGHNEQFF.

The V gene is TRBV30, the J gene TRBJ2-5; D gene uncertain. Germline V gene data show CDR1 as GTSNPN and CDR2 as SVGIG (reference sequence). This CDR3 contains 12 residues. V lost 2 bases and J 2 bases, leaving 6 bases between the germline ends. The CDR3 sequence: CAWSTSQETQYF. CDR3 bases: TGTGCCTGGAGTACCAGTCAAGAGACCCAGTACTTC.

V gene TRBV30 combines with J gene TRBJ1-5; tentatively, D is TRBD1 (6 bases). The germline V gene encodes CDR1 GTSNPN and CDR2 SVGIG (reference sequence). The CDR3 sequence is 13 residues long. V dropped 4 bases and J dropped 2 bases, with 9 bases sitting between them. CDR3 region: CAWTAGGNQPQHF. The DNA for the CDR3 is TGTGCCTGGACTGCAGGGGGCAATCAGCCCCAGCATTTT. Variable domain in full (rest from reference TRBV30 and TRBJ1-5): SQTIHQWPATLVQPVGSPLSLECTVEGTSNPNLYWYRQAAGRGLQLLFYSVGIGQISSEVPQNLSASRPQDRQFILSSKKLLLSDSGFYLCAWTAGGNQPQHFGDGTRLSIL.

This CDR3 is CASSPGGPGSTQYF. DNA for the CDR3: TGTGCCAGCTCCCCCGGGGGGCCCGGGTCTACGCAGTATTTT. This rearrangement joins TRBV18 to TRBJ2-3, with TRBD2 as a possible D gene (7 bases). In germline, CDR1 is KGHSH, CDR2 LQKENI. The CDR3 is 14 residues long. V lost 6 bases, J lost 8 bases, and 18 bases lay in between.

The genes are TRBV19 and TRBJ1-4, with 7 bases lining up with TRBD1. The ends lost 5 bases at V and 5 bases at J; junction bases unmatched: 5. Germline-derived CDR1 and CDR2 are LNHDA and SQIVND (reference sequence). The CDR3 has 14 amino acids. The DNA of the CDR3 is TGTGCCAGTAGTCAAGGGGGCTCCAATGAAAAACTGTTTTTT. Translated: CASSQGGSNEKLFF.